The 6 T cell receptor beta chains in this list originate from one sample, sequenced in a study of blood T cell repertoires in COVID-19. This table comes from immunoSEQ multiplex PCR, and its TCRdb copy is limited to in-frame clones, with some not included. The table records 70,000 to 90,000 clones, 65% to 90% of them present only once. The sample comprised peripheral blood. The receptors originated from a man aged 55 to 70 with acute or convalescent COVID-19.

The V and J genes are TRBV7-9 and TRBJ1-2, with TRBD1 identical over 8 bases. Germline V gives CDR1 SEHNR, CDR2 FQNEAQ (reference sequence). The CDR3 loop spans 14 amino acids. With 5 bases clipped from V and 7 bases from J, the junction kept 9 bases outside the gene matches. The CDR3 spells CASSRGQGESGYTF. CDR3 bases: TGTGCCAGCAGCCGAGGACAGGGCGAGAGTGGCTACACCTTC.

The V and J genes are TRBV11-3 and TRBJ2-2, with D possibly TRBD2 on 5 matching bases. V was cut by 5 bases and J by 5 bases, with 6 bases left in between. The germline V gene has CDR1 SGHNT and CDR2 YENEEA. The CDR3 runs 12 residues. CDR3 in DNA: TGTGCCAGCAGCCCGGGAACCGGGGAGCTGTTTTTT. It is translated as CASSPGTGELFF.

This clone was seen once. The gene calls are TRBV12-3 or TRBV12-4 and TRBJ1-1, with no clear D. The CDR3 spans 13 residues. V was cut by 7 bases and J by 4 bases, with 13 bases left in between. CDR3 in amino acids: CASTDVWATEAFF. The CDR3 DNA sequence: TGTGCCAGCACCGATGTATGGGCCACTGAAGCTTTCTTT.

For the CDR3, the DNA is TGTGCCAGCAGCTTAGGTACGGGGGGCCGATCCTACGAGCAGTACTTC. Translated: CASSLGTGGRSYEQYF. The gene calls are TRBV13 and TRBJ2-7, with TRBD2 as a possible D gene (7 bases). The CDR3 runs to 16 residues. Trimming shortened V by 0 bases and J by 1 base, and 13 bases separated the two germline ends. CDR1 PRHDT and CDR2 FYEKMQ come from the germline V gene (reference sequence).

Only a few counts were recorded for this clone. The V call is TRBV10-2, the J call TRBJ2-7; TRBD1 aligns across 7 bases. The CDR3 is 12 amino acids. The ends lost 8 bases at V and 3 bases at J; junction bases unmatched: 4. Germline CDR1 WSHSY, CDR2 SAAADI. The CDR3 nucleotides read TGCGCCAGCCAGACAGGGAACTACGAGCAGTACTTC. Amino acids: CASQTGNYEQYF.

This clone was seen a single time. CDR3 sequence: CATSRRQGAGTGELFF. DNA of the CDR3: TGTGCCACCTCACGGAGGCAGGGGGCTGGAACCGGGGAGCTGTTTTTT. The chain couples TRBV19 to TRBJ2-2, with 8 nucleotides matching TRBD1. This CDR3 spans 16 amino acids. The germline V gene has CDR1 LNHDA and CDR2 SQIVND (reference sequence). With V trimmed by 10 bases and J by 5 bases, 15 bases remained unmatched.